The 26 T cell receptor beta chains given below trace back to one sample, sequenced in a study of shared clonotypes between healthy human individuals. The assay was immunoSEQ multiplex PCR, and TCRdb's table has in-frame clones only and misses some. The sample yields some 1.4 million clones, about 96% seen once. The source material was naive CD4+ T cells sorted from blood. Subset in this sample: CD45RA+ positively selected. The receptors were gathered from a man aged 25 to 40 in good health.

This clone occurred once. The V and J genes are TRBV5-3 and TRBJ2-1, with unresolved D. TRBV5-3 is flagged as an ORF with uncertain function. Trimming left V 4 bases short and J 0 bases short, with 8 bases between. The length of the CDR3 is 14 residues. The CDR3: CARSRGGSYNEQFF. CDR3 bases: TGTGCCAGAAGCCGCGGTGGCTCCTACAATGAGCAGTTCTTC.

This rearrangement joins TRBV7-2 to TRBJ1-2; D is undetermined. The CDR3 is 15 residues long. The V end lost 1 base, the J end lost 7 bases, and 16 bases lay between the germline ends. CDR1 is SGHTA and CDR2 is FQGNSA in the germline V gene. For the CDR3, the DNA is TGTGCCAGCAGCTTAGAAGTCCGGGGAGTGAGTGGCTACACCTTC. As protein: CASSLEVRGVSGYTF.

The genes are TRBV27 and TRBJ1-1; 8 bases align to TRBD1. The CDR3 is 14 amino acids. J lost 1 base, V lost 7 bases, and 5 bases had no gene match. CDR1 MNHEY and CDR2 SMNVEV come from the germline V gene (reference sequence). This CDR3 reads CASKLDRANTEAFF. CDR3 bases: TGTGCCAGCAAATTGGACAGGGCGAACACTGAAGCTTTCTTT.

This clone is a singleton in its sample. The chain is built from TRBV2 and TRBJ2-2, with 9 bases identical to TRBD1. CDR3 length equals 16 residues. CDR1 SNHLY and CDR2 FYNNEI come from the germline V gene. V was clipped by 5 bases and J by 2 bases; unmatched bases: 6. DNA of the CDR3: TGTGCCAGCAGTCCTACAGGGGGCCGTAACACCGGGGAGCTGTTTTTT. The encoded protein is CASSPTGGRNTGELFF.

This clone was picked up one time. Different DNA sequences within this sample yield the same CDR3. The V and J genes are TRBV5-1 and TRBJ2-1, with D hard to call. Per germline, CDR1 SGHRS and CDR2 YFSETQ. V shed 2 bases and J shed 2 bases, with 5 bases lying between them. There are 13 residues in the CDR3. The CDR3 spells CASSFPPYNEQFF. In nucleotides, the CDR3 is TGCGCCAGCAGCTTCCCCCCCTACAATGAGCAGTTCTTC. Drawing the rest from reference TRBV5-1 and TRBJ2-1, the complete variable domain is KAGVTQTPRYLIKTRGQQVTLSCSPISGHRSVSWYQQTPGQGLQFLFEYFSETQRNKGNFPGRFSGRQFSNSRSEMNVSTLELGDSALYLCASSFPPYNEQFFGPGTRLTVL.

The chain employs TRBV18 and TRBJ2-5; D is unclear. The ends were cut back, 2 bases at V and 3 bases at J, with 13 bases in the middle. The CDR3 is made up of 15 amino acids. Germline V gene data show CDR1 as KGHSH and CDR2 as LQKENI. The CDR3 DNA reads as TGTGCCAGCTCACCATTAGGGTTGTTAAAAGAGACCCAGTACTTC. Protein: CASSPLGLLKETQYF.

The chain links TRBV11-3 to TRBJ2-3; 7 bases match TRBD2. From germline, CDR1 is SGHNT and CDR2 YENEEA. The CDR3 consists of 15 residues. The J segment lost 0 bases and the V segment lost 4 bases, leaving 4 bases of the junction unmatched. The CDR3 here is CASSSGGWSTDTQYF. The CDR3 region has the DNA TGTGCCAGCAGCTCCGGGGGGTGGAGCACAGATACGCAGTATTTT.

The chain recombines TRBV11-1 with TRBJ2-1, with TRBD1 matching over 12 bases. V shed 5 bases and J 8 bases; nucleotides not matched to a gene: 7. Germline loops: CDR1 SGHAT, CDR2 FQDESV (reference sequence). This CDR3 comprises 15 residues. The CDR3 DNA is TGTGCCAGCAGCCTCCGGGACAGGGGGCTTTATGAGCAGTTCTTC. It encodes CASSLRDRGLYEQFF.

The chain joins TRBV2 to TRBJ2-7, with no clear D. This CDR3 is built from 12 residues. Germline assignment: CDR1 SNHLY and CDR2 FYNNEI. V lost 7 bases and J 0 bases, leaving 7 bases between the germline ends. CDR3 sequence (DNA): TGTGCCAGCAACCCCATCTCCTACGAGCAGTACTTC. This translates into CASNPISYEQYF.

This clone was seen only once. The chain couples TRBV20-1 to TRBJ2-7; D gene unclear. The CDR3 runs 10 residues. Trimming stripped 6 bases from V and 8 bases from J, with 11 bases between. Looked up from germline, CDR1 is DFQATT and CDR2 is SNEGSKA (reference sequence). The CDR3 here is CSATLLKQYF. CDR3 nucleotides: TGCAGTGCAACACTCTTAAAGCAGTACTTC.

For this clone: Other DNA sequences from this sample encode an identical CDR3 as well. This chain uses TRBV5-6 with TRBJ2-5; D may be TRBD1 or TRBD2 (6 bases each). Germline CDR1 reads SGHDT; CDR2 reads YYEEEE. This CDR3 contains 13 residues. Trimming removed 2 bases at V and 5 bases at J, with 10 bases between. CDR3 sequence: CASSLGGRETQYF. The CDR3 coding sequence is TGTGCCAGCAGCTTAGGGGGGAGGGAGACCCAGTACTTC.

The chain has TRBV6-5 and TRBJ1-2, with D uncertain. The CDR3 loop spans 14 amino acids. From germline, CDR1 is MNHEY and CDR2 SVGAGI. The V end was cut by 6 bases, the J end by 4 bases, with 15 bases between. In nucleotides, the CDR3 is TGTGCCAGCAGGGCCCTGGGGAGCGCCTATGGCTACACCTTC. It specifies CASRALGSAYGYTF.

The table lists this clone with a count of one. V is TRBV28 and J is TRBJ2-5; D is undetermined. Trimming removed 6 bases at V and 2 bases at J, with 19 bases between. Per germline, CDR1 MDHEN and CDR2 SYDVKM. The CDR3 length is 16 residues. The chain's CDR3 is CASSQLLPQIQETQYF. DNA of the CDR3: TGTGCCAGCAGCCAGTTGCTCCCACAGATTCAAGAGACCCAGTACTTC.

This clone was observed once. The J gene is TRBJ1-2, the V gene TRBV6-1; 8 nucleotides agree with TRBD1. V lost 4 bases and J lost 4; bases outside the gene matches: 11. This CDR3 contains 16 residues. Germline CDR1 is MNHNS and CDR2 is SASEGT. The CDR3 DNA reads as TGTGCCAGCAGTGCGGACAGGGATCCCTCCGTCTATGGCTACACCTTC. Translated, it gives CASSADRDPSVYGYTF.

CDR3: CASLGRVAEAFF. CDR3 nucleotide sequence: TGTGCCAGTCTCGGGCGGGTCGCTGAAGCTTTCTTT. The V gene is TRBV19, the J gene TRBJ1-1; no definite D call. From germline, CDR1 is LNHDA and CDR2 SQIVND (reference sequence). The V end was cut by 8 bases, the J end by 6 bases, with 13 bases between. CDR3 length: 12 amino acids.

Concerning this clone itself: Other nucleotide sequences from this sample produce the same CDR3. The chain recombines TRBV6-5 with TRBJ2-7, with 11 nucleotides matching TRBD2. CDR1 is MNHEY, CDR2 SVGAGI, per germline. This CDR3 contains 14 residues. Germline trimming cut 3 bases from V and 4 bases from J; bases unmatched to any gene: 2. CDR3 region: CASSYTSGSYEQYF. The CDR3 DNA sequence: TGTGCCAGCAGTTATACTAGCGGGAGTTACGAGCAGTACTTC.

This chain joins TRBV14 and TRBJ1-2; D possibly corresponds to TRBD1 (6 bases). The germline CDR1 and CDR2 sequences are SGHDN and FVKESK. The CDR3 has 15 residues. The V end was cut by 5 bases, the J end by 6 bases, with 19 bases between. The CDR3 loop is CASSLGQNYIHGYTF. In DNA form, the CDR3 reads TGTGCCAGCAGCTTAGGACAGAACTATATTCATGGCTACACCTTC.

The chain links TRBV6-5 to TRBJ1-1; D remains unclear. V lost 6 bases and J lost 4, with 18 bases in between. This CDR3 has 15 amino acids. Germline CDR1 and CDR2: MNHEY and SVGAGI. The chain's CDR3 is CASSRAGPGSTEAFF. The CDR3 region has the DNA TGTGCCAGCAGCCGAGCCGGGCCGGGGAGCACTGAAGCTTTCTTT.

This clone was seen once. The rearrangement joins TRBV2 to TRBJ2-2; a weak D match, TRBD1 (6 bases). The ends were cut back, 7 bases at V and 7 bases at J, with 16 bases in the middle. The germline CDR1 and CDR2 sequences are SNHLY and FYNNEI. The CDR3 is made up of 14 amino acids. The CDR3 spells CASNSWTAIGELFF. For the CDR3, the DNA is TGTGCCAGCAATTCGTGGACAGCAATCGGGGAGCTGTTTTTT. Variable domain in full (rest from reference TRBV2 and TRBJ2-2): EPEVTQTPSHQVTQMGQEVILRCVPISNHLYFYWYRQILGQKVEFLVSFYNNEISEKSEIFDDQFSVERPDGSNFTLKIRSTKLEDSAMYFCASNSWTAIGELFFGEGSRLTVL.

To note about this clone: This sample also contains other DNA sequences that code for the same CDR3. The J gene is TRBJ2-7, the V gene TRBV6-1, with unresolved D. V was trimmed by 5 bases and J by 0 bases, leaving 5 bases between them. The CDR3 runs to 12 residues. The V gene's germline CDR1 is MNHNS and CDR2 SASEGT. The CDR3 protein is CASSLHSYEQYF. For the CDR3, the DNA is TGTGCCAGCAGTCTTCACTCCTACGAGCAGTACTTC.

This chain joins TRBV15 and TRBJ2-3, with 8 bases matching TRBD2. Germline CDR1 reads LNHNV; CDR2 reads YYDKDF (reference sequence). The CDR3 runs 20 residues. J lost 0 bases, V lost 5 bases, and 19 bases had no gene match. The chain's CDR3 is CATSSQLAEEYTVSTDTQYF. In DNA, the CDR3 is TGTGCCACCAGCTCCCAACTAGCGGAAGAATACACGGTAAGCACAGATACGCAGTATTTT.

This chain joins TRBV27 and TRBJ2-5, with 12 bases that match TRBD1. CDR1 and CDR2 from the germline V gene are MNHEY and SMNVEV (reference sequence). CDR3 size: 16 residues. With V trimmed by 2 bases and J by 4 bases, 5 bases remained unmatched. The CDR3 loop is CASSLAGTGGRETQYF. CDR3 sequence (DNA): TGTGCCAGCAGTTTAGCCGGGACAGGGGGCCGAGAGACCCAGTACTTC.

About this clone itself: At the DNA level, this CDR3 is encoded by other sequences in the same sample as well. The chain carries TRBV5-1 and TRBJ2-1; TRBD1 agrees at 11 bases. With V trimmed by 2 bases and J by 6 bases, 1 base remained unmatched. Germline V gives CDR1 SGHRS, CDR2 YFSETQ. This CDR3 contains 14 residues. The CDR3 nucleotides are TGCGCCAGCAGCTTAGGGACAGGGGGCAATGAGCAGTTCTTC. The encoded protein is CASSLGTGGNEQFF.

The CDR3 loop is CASSFDRGVYNEQFF. Here the CDR3 DNA reads TGTGCCAGCAGCTTTGACCGGGGGGTCTACAATGAGCAGTTCTTC. This chain joins TRBV7-3 and TRBJ2-1; 7 bases match TRBD2. Losses at the gene ends were 3 bases for V and 3 bases for J; bases not matched to a gene: 5. Germline CDR1 and CDR2: SGHTA and FQGTGA. This CDR3 contains 15 residues.

This sequence joins TRBV28 and TRBJ2-7; unclear D gene. Trimming pared 2 bases from V and 4 bases from J, leaving 6 bases between. In germline, CDR1 is MDHEN, CDR2 SYDVKM. The CDR3 extends over 12 amino acids. In nucleotides, the CDR3 is TGTGCCAGCAGTTTAAACATTTACGAGCAGTACTTC. This codes for CASSLNIYEQYF.

CDR3 bases: TGTGCCAGCAGCTTCCCCTTAGATACGCAGTATTTT. Its protein product is CASSFPLDTQYF. The rearrangement links TRBV7-2 to TRBJ2-3; no clear D. Germline assignment: CDR1 SGHTA and CDR2 FQGNSA. CDR3 size: 12 residues. Trimming took 3 bases from V and 5 from J, leaving 6 bases between them.